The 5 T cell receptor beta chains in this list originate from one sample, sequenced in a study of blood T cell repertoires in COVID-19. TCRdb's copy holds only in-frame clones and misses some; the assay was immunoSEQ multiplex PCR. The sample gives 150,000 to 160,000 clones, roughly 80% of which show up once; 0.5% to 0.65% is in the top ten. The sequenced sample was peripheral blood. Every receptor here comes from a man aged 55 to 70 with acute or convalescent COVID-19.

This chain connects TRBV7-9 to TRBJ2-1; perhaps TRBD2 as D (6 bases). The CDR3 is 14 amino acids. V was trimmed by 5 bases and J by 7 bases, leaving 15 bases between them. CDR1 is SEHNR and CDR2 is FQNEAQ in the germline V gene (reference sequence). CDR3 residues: CASSIGDFRNEQFF. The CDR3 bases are TGTGCCAGCAGCATTGGGGACTTCCGGAATGAGCAGTTCTTC.

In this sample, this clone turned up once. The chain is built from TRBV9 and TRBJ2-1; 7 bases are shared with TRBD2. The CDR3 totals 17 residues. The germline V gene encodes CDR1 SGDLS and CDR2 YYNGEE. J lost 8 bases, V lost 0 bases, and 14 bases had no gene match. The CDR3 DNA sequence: TGTGCCAGCAGCGTAGGTGTCAACGGGGCGGGGGTAGATGAGCAGTTCTTC. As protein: CASSVGVNGAGVDEQFF.

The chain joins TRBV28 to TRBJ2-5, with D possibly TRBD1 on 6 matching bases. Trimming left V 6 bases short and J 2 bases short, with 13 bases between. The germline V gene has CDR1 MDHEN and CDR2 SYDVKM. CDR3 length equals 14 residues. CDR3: CASSPYRVQETQYF. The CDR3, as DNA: TGTGCCAGCAGCCCCTACAGGGTTCAAGAGACCCAGTACTTC.

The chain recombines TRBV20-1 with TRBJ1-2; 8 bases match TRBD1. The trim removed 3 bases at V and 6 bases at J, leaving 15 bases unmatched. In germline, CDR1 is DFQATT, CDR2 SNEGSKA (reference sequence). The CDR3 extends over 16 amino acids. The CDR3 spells CSASYGQGIVGNGYTF. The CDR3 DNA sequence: TGCAGTGCTAGTTACGGACAGGGTATAGTTGGTAATGGCTACACCTTC.

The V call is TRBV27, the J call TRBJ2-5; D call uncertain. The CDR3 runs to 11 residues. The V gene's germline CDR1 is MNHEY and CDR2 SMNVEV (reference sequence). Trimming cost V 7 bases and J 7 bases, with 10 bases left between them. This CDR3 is CASTQLLTQYF. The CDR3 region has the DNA TGTGCCAGCACCCAACTATTGACCCAGTACTTC.